What follows is one T cell receptor beta chain and its context. These data originate in a study of T cell responses to AZD1222 COVID-19 vaccine. This CDR3 has 18 amino acids. Germline values: CDR1 MNHEY, CDR2 SVGEGT. The V and J ends lost 0 bases and 1 base respectively, with 19 bases between them. The assay was immunoSEQ multiplex PCR, and TCRdb's table has in-frame clones only and misses some. The sample has over 110,000 clones, more than 85% seen once. The receptor comes from an adult in good health. V and J are TRBV6-2 or TRBV6-3 and TRBJ2-7; the D call may be TRBD1 or TRBD2 (6 bases each). This material consisted of peripheral blood, taken on day 0 of AZD1222 vaccination. CDR3 DNA: TGTGCCAGCAGTTACTCTGCGGAGGCAGGGGAGGTATCCTACGAGCAGTACTTC. Its translation: CASSYSAEAGEVSYEQYF.